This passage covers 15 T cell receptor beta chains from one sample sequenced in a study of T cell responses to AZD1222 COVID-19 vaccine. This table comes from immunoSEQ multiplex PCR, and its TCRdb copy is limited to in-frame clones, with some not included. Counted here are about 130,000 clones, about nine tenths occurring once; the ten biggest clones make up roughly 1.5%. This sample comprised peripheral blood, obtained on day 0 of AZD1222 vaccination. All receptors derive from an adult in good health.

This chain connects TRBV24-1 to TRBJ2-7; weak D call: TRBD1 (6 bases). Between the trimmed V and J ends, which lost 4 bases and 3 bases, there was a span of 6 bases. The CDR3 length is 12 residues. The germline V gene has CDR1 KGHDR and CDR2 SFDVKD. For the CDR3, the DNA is TGTGCCACCAGTGAACAGGGCTACGAGCAGTACTTC. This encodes CATSEQGYEQYF.

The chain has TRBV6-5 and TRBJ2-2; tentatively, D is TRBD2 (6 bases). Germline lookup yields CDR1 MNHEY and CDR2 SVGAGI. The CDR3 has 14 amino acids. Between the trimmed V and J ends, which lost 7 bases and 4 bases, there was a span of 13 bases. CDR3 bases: TGTGCCAGCAAACCGGGACTTTCCACCGGGGAGCTGTTTTTT. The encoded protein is CASKPGLSTGELFF.

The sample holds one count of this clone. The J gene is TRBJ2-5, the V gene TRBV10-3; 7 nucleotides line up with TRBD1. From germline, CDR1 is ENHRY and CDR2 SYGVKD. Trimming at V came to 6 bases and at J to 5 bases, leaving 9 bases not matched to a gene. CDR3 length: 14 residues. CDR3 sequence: CAIRRGRGEETQYF. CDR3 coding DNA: TGTGCCATCAGAAGGGGGCGAGGTGAGGAGACCCAGTACTTC.

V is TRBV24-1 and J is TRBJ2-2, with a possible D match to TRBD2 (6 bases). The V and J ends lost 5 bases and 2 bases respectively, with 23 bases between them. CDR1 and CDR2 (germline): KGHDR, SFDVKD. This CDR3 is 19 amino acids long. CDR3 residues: CATSGSQAAGLTNTGELFF. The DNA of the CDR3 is TGTGCCACCAGTGGAAGTCAGGCGGCGGGACTGACTAACACCGGGGAGCTGTTTTTT.

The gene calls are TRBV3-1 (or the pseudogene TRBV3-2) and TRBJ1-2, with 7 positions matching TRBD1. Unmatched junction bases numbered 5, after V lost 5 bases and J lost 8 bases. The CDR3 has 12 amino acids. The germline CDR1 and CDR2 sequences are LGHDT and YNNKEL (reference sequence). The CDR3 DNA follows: TGTGCCAGCAGCTCGACAGGGCAAGGCTACACCTTC. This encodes CASSSTGQGYTF.

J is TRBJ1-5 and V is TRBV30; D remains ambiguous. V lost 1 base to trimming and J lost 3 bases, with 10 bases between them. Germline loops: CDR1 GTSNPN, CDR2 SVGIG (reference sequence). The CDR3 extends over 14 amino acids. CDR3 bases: TGTGCCTGGAGTGCAATAGATTTCAATCAGCCCCAGCATTTT. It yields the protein CAWSAIDFNQPQHF.

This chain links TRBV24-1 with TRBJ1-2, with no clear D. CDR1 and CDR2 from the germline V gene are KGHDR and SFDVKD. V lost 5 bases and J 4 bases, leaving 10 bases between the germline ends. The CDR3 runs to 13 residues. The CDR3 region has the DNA TGTGCCACCAGTGCGACGGGAGTCTATGGCTACACCTTC. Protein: CATSATGVYGYTF.

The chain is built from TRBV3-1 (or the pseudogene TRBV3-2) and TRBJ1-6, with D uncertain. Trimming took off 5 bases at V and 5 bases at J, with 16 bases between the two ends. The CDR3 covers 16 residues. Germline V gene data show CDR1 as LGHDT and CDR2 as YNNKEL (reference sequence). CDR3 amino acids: CASSAVVLLNNSPLHF. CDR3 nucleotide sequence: TGTGCCAGCAGCGCAGTCGTCCTGTTGAATAATTCACCCCTCCACTTT.

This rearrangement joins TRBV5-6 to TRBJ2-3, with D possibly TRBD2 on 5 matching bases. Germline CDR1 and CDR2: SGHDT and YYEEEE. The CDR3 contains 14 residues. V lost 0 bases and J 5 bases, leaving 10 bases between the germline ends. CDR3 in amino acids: CASSLGGIRDTQYF. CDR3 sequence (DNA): TGTGCCAGCAGCTTGGGAGGGATCCGAGATACGCAGTATTTT.

CDR3 DNA sequence: TGTGCCAGCAGTTACCCAGGGGGCGAGAGCACTGAAGCTTTCTTT. This gives the protein CASSYPGGESTEAFF. The V gene is TRBV6-5, the J gene TRBJ1-1; TRBD1 agrees at 8 bases. There are 15 residues in the CDR3. The V segment lost 2 bases and the J segment 4 bases; nucleotides outside the gene matches: 6. Per the germline V gene, CDR1 is MNHEY and CDR2 is SVGAGI.

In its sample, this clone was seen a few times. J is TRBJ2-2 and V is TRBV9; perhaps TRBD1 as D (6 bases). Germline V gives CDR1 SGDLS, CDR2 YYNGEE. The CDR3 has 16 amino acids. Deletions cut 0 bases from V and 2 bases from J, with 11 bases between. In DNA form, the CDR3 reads TGTGCCAGCAGCGTAGCCGGGACACCCAACACCGGGGAGCTGTTTTTT. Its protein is CASSVAGTPNTGELFF.

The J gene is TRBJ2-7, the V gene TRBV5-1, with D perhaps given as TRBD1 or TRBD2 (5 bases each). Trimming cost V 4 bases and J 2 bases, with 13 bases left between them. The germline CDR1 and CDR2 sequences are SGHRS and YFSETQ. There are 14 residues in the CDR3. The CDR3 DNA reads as TGCGCCAGCAGCGGGGGAGAGCGGCCCTACGAGCAGTACTTC. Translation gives CASSGGERPYEQYF.

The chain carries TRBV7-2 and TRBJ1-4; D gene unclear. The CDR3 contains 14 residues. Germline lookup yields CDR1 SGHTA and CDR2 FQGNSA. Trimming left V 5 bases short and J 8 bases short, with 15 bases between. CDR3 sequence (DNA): TGTGCCAGCAGCGATCGAAGGGCTGGGGAAAAACTGTTTTTT. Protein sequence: CASSDRRAGEKLFF.

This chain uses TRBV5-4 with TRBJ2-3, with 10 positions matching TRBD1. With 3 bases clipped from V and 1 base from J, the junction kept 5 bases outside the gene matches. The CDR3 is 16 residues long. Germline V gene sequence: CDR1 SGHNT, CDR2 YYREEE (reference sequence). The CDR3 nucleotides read TGTGCCAGCAGCTCCCCCGGGACAGGGGGCACAGATACGCAGTATTTT. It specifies CASSSPGTGGTDTQYF.

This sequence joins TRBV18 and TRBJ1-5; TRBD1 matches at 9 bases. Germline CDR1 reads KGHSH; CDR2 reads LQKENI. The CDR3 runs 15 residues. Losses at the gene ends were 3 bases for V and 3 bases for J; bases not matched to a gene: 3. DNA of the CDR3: TGTGCCAGCTCACCGCAACAGGGGGCCAATCAGCCCCAGCATTTT. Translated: CASSPQQGANQPQHF. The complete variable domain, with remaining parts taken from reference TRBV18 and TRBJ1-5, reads NAGVMQNPRHLVRRRGQEARLRCSPMKGHSHVYWYRQLPEEGLKFMVYLQKENIIDESGMPKERFSAEFPKEGPSILRIQQVVRGDSAAYFCASSPQQGANQPQHFGDGTRLSIL.